These 5 T cell receptor beta chains were sequenced from one sample in a study of T-cell memory formation after mild COVID-19. Each CDR3 protein is one row after TCRdb ran MiXCR on the 5' RACE reads. Of hundreds of thousands of distinct CDR3 sequences in the sample, 18% were seen once. Source material: PBMCs or a T cell subset sorted from them (not recorded which). The receptors stem from an adult woman who had mild COVID-19 (a few samples of this study predate the infection). Cell type and time point are not known.

V usage is TRBV12-3 or TRBV12-4 and J usage is TRBJ1-1; perhaps TRBD1 as D (6 bases). CDR3 length: 13 residues. V dropped 5 bases and J dropped 3 bases, with 10 bases sitting between them. CDR3 DNA sequence: TGTGCCAGCAGTGGGGGGCCTGACACTGAAGCTTTCTTT. This sequence encodes CASSGGPDTEAFF.

V is TRBV6-5 and J is TRBJ2-7, with a tentative D call TRBD2 (6 bases). V lost 2 bases, J lost 2 bases, and 10 bases lay in between. Germline loops: CDR1 MNHEY, CDR2 SVGAGI. This CDR3 contains 14 residues. CDR3 sequence: CASSYGGTTYEQYF. CDR3 in DNA: TGTGCCAGCAGTTACGGAGGGACCACCTACGAGCAGTACTTC.

This clonotype was counted between two and nine times. The chain employs TRBV6-2 or TRBV6-3 and TRBJ1-5; tentatively, D is TRBD1 (5 bases). CDR3 length equals 14 residues. Germline V lookup: CDR1 MNHEY, CDR2 SVGEGT. V lost 3 bases and J 7 bases, leaving 13 bases between the germline ends. DNA of the CDR3: TGTGCCAGCAGTTATAACGGGGCGGGACAGCCCCAGCATTTT. The encoded protein is CASSYNGAGQPQHF.

The gene calls are TRBV29-1 and TRBJ1-1; 8 positions agree with TRBD1. Germline assignment: CDR1 SQVTM and CDR2 ANQGSEA. The length of the CDR3 is 14 residues. Trimming took 7 bases from V and 1 from J; bases not matched to a gene: 8. The CDR3 bases are TGCAGCGCCAGATACAGGGGGTCGAACACTGAAGCTTTCTTT. Its translation: CSARYRGSNTEAFF.

V is TRBV2 and J is TRBJ2-1; D is unclear. Trimming pared 4 bases from V and 0 bases from J, leaving 16 bases between. CDR1 and CDR2 (germline): SNHLY, FYNNEI. The CDR3 length is 17 residues. This CDR3 reads CASSVHFGYSSYNEQFF. The DNA for the CDR3 is TGTGCCAGCAGTGTCCATTTCGGATATAGCTCCTACAATGAGCAGTTCTTC.